This T cell receptor (beta chain) was sequenced in a study of CD4 and CD8 cells across lung adenocarcinoma regions. In its sample, this clonotype was seen many times. Donors had localized lung adenocarcinoma, a non-small cell lung cancer. TCRdb re-called the PCR reads with MiXCR, one entry per CDR3 protein. Of roughly 13,000 distinct CDR3 sequences in the sample, less than 70% were seen once. This CDR3 has 15 residues. Per the germline V gene, CDR1 is MNHEY and CDR2 is SVGAGI. Trimming took 2 bases from V and 2 from J, leaving 11 bases between them. The sample consisted of CD8+ T cells from the margin of a lung tumor. The chain combines TRBV6-5 with TRBJ2-3, with D possibly being TRBD1 (5 bases). This TCR was sampled from a female donor with lung adenocarcinoma. The CD4 and CD8 labels of this study may be unreliable. CDR3 sequence (DNA): TGTGCCAGCAGTTACGCGGAAGGGGCCACAGATACGCAGTATTTT. Translating gives CASSYAEGATDTQYF.